The next 27 T cell receptor beta chains were all read from a single sample in a study of CD8+ T cells in alopecia areata. Following extraction, RNA underwent reverse transcription to cDNA, which served as the sequencing template. The method was immunoSEQ multiplex PCR; TCRdb's version includes in-frame clones alone and lacks a portion of them. The sample includes approximately 200,000 clones, around two fifths seen only once; the top ten take roughly 2.8%. As for treatment: oral pan-JAK inhibitor, 5-10 mg twice daily. The material sequenced was CD4+ T cells sorted from blood, taken at approximately week 36, from a patient treated with tofacitinib. These receptors were obtained from a human donor with alopecia areata.

The chain is built from TRBV5-1 and TRBJ2-2, with TRBD2 matching 11 bases. After removal of 4 bases from V and 7 bases from J, the junction contained 15 bases not matched to a gene. This CDR3 has 18 amino acids. Germline CDR1 SGHRS, CDR2 YFSETQ. CDR3 amino acids: CASSRSLTSGRIHGELFF. Here the CDR3 DNA reads TGCGCCAGCAGCCGCAGCCTCACTAGCGGGAGAATCCACGGGGAGCTGTTTTTT.

The chain links TRBV30 to TRBJ2-2, with 9 bases fitting TRBD1. The CDR3 length is 15 residues. Per germline, CDR1 GTSNPN and CDR2 SVGIG (reference sequence). DNA for the CDR3: TGTGCTTCATCCGCGGGACAGGGTGTAAGCGGGGAGCTGTTTTTT. Encoded protein: CASSAGQGVSGELFF.

The CDR3 DNA reads TGTGCCTGGAGTCAACTCACATGGCGATACTCCACAATAACAACCTACGAGCAGTACTTC. Protein sequence: CAWSQLTWRYSTITTYEQYF. V and J are TRBV30 and TRBJ2-7; no clear D gene. The CDR3 sequence is 20 residues long. The germline CDR1 and CDR2 sequences are GTSNPN and SVGIG (reference sequence). The V gene lost 2 bases and the J gene lost 2 bases, with 31 bases spanning the gap.

This clone appeared a few times. The V and J genes are TRBV14 and TRBJ1-1; unclear D gene. The CDR3 runs 13 residues. Looked up from germline, CDR1 is SGHDN and CDR2 is FVKESK. V shed 2 bases and J shed 2 bases, with 6 bases lying between them. The CDR3 is CASSQYRNTEAFF. CDR3 nucleotide sequence: TGTGCCAGCAGCCAATACCGCAACACTGAAGCTTTCTTT.

V usage is TRBV4-3 and J usage is TRBJ2-7, with TRBD2 matching 13 bases. Trimming at V came to 1 base and at J to 6 bases, leaving 6 bases not matched to a gene. In germline, CDR1 is LGHNA, CDR2 YSLEER. CDR3 length equals 16 residues. The CDR3 reads CASSQGTSGSRSEQYF. In nucleotides, the CDR3 is TGCGCCAGCAGCCAAGGGACTAGCGGGAGCAGAAGCGAGCAGTACTTC.

The chain joins TRBV2 to TRBJ2-2; D is possibly TRBD1 (6 bases). This CDR3 is 15 amino acids long. Germline V gene data show CDR1 as SNHLY and CDR2 as FYNNEI. Trimming took off 7 bases at V and 4 bases at J, with 16 bases between the two ends. The CDR3 DNA follows: TGTGCCAGCAAGAGGGACAAGCTCCTCACCGGGGAGCTGTTTTTT. It is translated as CASKRDKLLTGELFF. The whole variable domain, filled in from reference TRBV2 and TRBJ2-2, reads EPEVTQTPSHQVTQMGQEVILRCVPISNHLYFYWYRQILGQKVEFLVSFYNNEISEKSEIFDDQFSVERPDGSNFTLKIRSTKLEDSAMYFCASKRDKLLTGELFFGEGSRLTVL.

V is TRBV4-1 and J is TRBJ1-1, with D possibly being TRBD1 (5 bases). Germline-derived CDR1 and CDR2 are MGHRA and YSYEKL. The CDR3 spans 15 residues. Trimming stripped 0 bases from V and 4 bases from J, with 12 bases between. The CDR3: CASSQDLSGGTEAFF. The CDR3 DNA is TGCGCCAGCAGCCAAGATCTAAGTGGGGGCACTGAAGCTTTCTTT.

This clone was counted a few times. This chain links TRBV29-1 with TRBJ1-1; TRBD1 might be the D (6 bases). V was cut by 6 bases and J by 0 bases, with 11 bases left in between. Germline CDR1 reads SQVTM; CDR2 reads ANQGSEA. The CDR3 sequence is 13 residues long. The DNA of the CDR3 is TGCAGCGTAATAAGGACAGTGAACACTGAAGCTTTCTTT. Translated: CSVIRTVNTEAFF.

The rearrangement joins TRBV9 to TRBJ2-2; tentative D call: TRBD2 (6 bases). The CDR3 length is 13 residues. Trimming removed 4 bases from V and 7 bases from J, with 11 bases in between. Germline V lookup: CDR1 SGDLS, CDR2 YYNGEE. As DNA, the CDR3 is TGTGCCAGCAGCTACCTTAGCGGCGGGGAGCTGTTTTTT. It specifies CASSYLSGGELFF.

This chain uses TRBV23-1 with TRBJ2-5; a possible D gene is TRBD1 (6 bases). TRBV23-1 is reported as an ORF; its role is uncertain. Deletions cut 6 bases from V and 2 bases from J, with 10 bases between. The CDR3 has 13 residues. The DNA for the CDR3 is TGCGCCAGCAGCCGGACAGAGCAAGAGACCCAGTACTTC. Protein: CASSRTEQETQYF.

This chain uses TRBV29-1 with TRBJ2-7, with 8 bases aligning to TRBD1. This CDR3 spans 13 amino acids. Germline V gene lookup returns CDR1 SQVTM and CDR2 ANQGSEA. V dropped 7 bases and J dropped 3; count of bases not matched to a gene: 8. The chain's CDR3 is CSAAGTGFYEQYF. In DNA, the CDR3 is TGCAGCGCCGCCGGGACAGGCTTCTACGAGCAGTACTTC.

This clone has just a few counts. V usage is TRBV29-1 and J usage is TRBJ2-3, with TRBD2 as a possible D gene (5 bases). Trimming took 4 bases from V and 0 from J, leaving 11 bases between them. The length of the CDR3 is 14 residues. Germline CDR1 is SQVTM and CDR2 is ANQGSEA. The CDR3 loop reads CSVAGWTSTDTQYF. The CDR3 DNA reads as TGCAGCGTTGCTGGGTGGACTAGCACAGATACGCAGTATTTT.

V gene TRBV5-1 combines with J gene TRBJ2-7, with 8 bases matching TRBD2. This CDR3 region has 14 residues. J lost 6 bases, V lost 0 bases, and 5 bases had no gene match. CDR1 and CDR2 from the germline V gene are SGHRS and YFSETQ. CDR3 sequence reads: CASSLDSGAVEQYF. The CDR3 coding sequence is TGCGCCAGCAGCTTGGATAGCGGGGCGGTCGAGCAGTACTTC.

This clone has just one count. The chain joins TRBV5-1 to TRBJ2-3; unclear D gene. Germline V CDR1 and CDR2: SGHRS, YFSETQ. Deletions cut 3 bases from V and 4 bases from J, with 12 bases between. CDR3 size: 14 residues. The CDR3 nucleotides are TGCGCCAGCAGCTCTTCGGCTGTGGCAGATACGCAGTATTTT. Encoded protein: CASSSSAVADTQYF.

Only a few counts were recorded for this clone. The J gene is TRBJ2-7, the V gene TRBV29-1, with a weak D call TRBD1 (6 bases). Germline CDR1 reads SQVTM; CDR2 reads ANQGSEA. Deletions cut 4 bases from V and 2 bases from J, with 12 bases between. The CDR3 extends over 13 amino acids. DNA for the CDR3: TGCAGCGTTGGTGGCAGGGGAACCTACGAGCAGTACTTC. Protein: CSVGGRGTYEQYF.

The chain has TRBV5-1 and TRBJ2-5; D uncertain. V was cut by 4 bases and J by 2 bases, with 9 bases left in between. This CDR3 has 13 residues. The V gene's germline CDR1 is SGHRS and CDR2 YFSETQ. CDR3 coding DNA: TGCGCCAGCAGCACTCTCCCGCAAGAGACCCAGTACTTC. It encodes CASSTLPQETQYF.

The chain recombines TRBV9 with TRBJ1-5; D gene ambiguous. The CDR3 runs to 13 residues. V was cut by 3 bases and J by 4 bases, with 8 bases left in between. CDR1 SGDLS and CDR2 YYNGEE come from the germline V gene. The CDR3 nucleotides read TGTGCCAGCAGCGACGGCCTTAATCAGCCCCAGCATTTT. Amino acids: CASSDGLNQPQHF.

The chain joins TRBV7-9 to TRBJ2-3; D gene ambiguous. The CDR3 covers 14 residues. The germline V gene has CDR1 SEHNR and CDR2 FQNEAQ (reference sequence). The V gene lost 5 bases and the J gene lost 3 bases, with 12 bases spanning the gap. The CDR3 DNA follows: TGTGCCAGCAGCCCCTCGGTACAGACAGATACGCAGTATTTT. It yields the protein CASSPSVQTDTQYF.

This clone was counted many times. Written as DNA, the CDR3 is TGCAGCGTGGTTAAGGGGGCCCTGAACACTGAAGCTTTCTTT. Amino acid sequence: CSVVKGALNTEAFF. This chain links TRBV29-1 with TRBJ1-1; 7 nucleotides line up with TRBD1. Germline CDR1 reads SQVTM; CDR2 reads ANQGSEA. V was clipped by 6 bases and J by 0 bases; unmatched bases: 7. The CDR3 extends over 14 amino acids.

This clone was detected only a few times. This sequence may be a read error, since a much larger clone differs from it by one base. This rearrangement joins TRBV10-3 to TRBJ2-3; the D call may be TRBD1 or TRBD2 (6 bases each). CDR1 is ENHRY and CDR2 is SYGVKD in the germline V gene. The length of the CDR3 is 13 residues. The chain's CDR3 is CASSGGPTDTQYF. The CDR3 nucleotides are TGTGCCAGCAGTGGGGGGCCCACAGATACGCAGTATTTT.

The chain employs TRBV29-1 and TRBJ2-5, with D possibly matching TRBD1 (7 bases). Germline loops: CDR1 SQVTM, CDR2 ANQGSEA. Trimming cost V 0 bases and J 5 bases, with 10 bases left between them. There are 13 residues in the CDR3. This CDR3 is CSVEDPGGETQYF. The CDR3 DNA follows: TGCAGCGTTGAAGATCCAGGGGGGGAGACCCAGTACTTC.

This clone appeared many times. As DNA, the CDR3 is TGTGCCAGCAGTCGGGGAGGGCGCAGTACGCAGTATTTT. Protein sequence: CASSRGGRSTQYF. The V and J genes are TRBV27 and TRBJ2-3; 7 bases align to TRBD2. Per the germline V gene, CDR1 is MNHEY and CDR2 is SMNVEV (reference sequence). The CDR3 extends over 13 amino acids. V lost 5 bases and J lost 8; bases outside the gene matches: 7.

The J gene is TRBJ1-5, the V gene TRBV30, with D maybe TRBD1 (5 bases). The germline gives CDR1 GTSNPN, CDR2 SVGIG (reference sequence). The V end lost 2 bases, the J end lost 4 bases, and 12 bases lay between the germline ends. The CDR3 has 14 residues. This chain's CDR3 is CAWSRWAGNQPQHF. The CDR3 DNA is TGTGCCTGGAGTCGTTGGGCAGGGAATCAGCCCCAGCATTTT.

This clone was observed a handful of times. This chain links TRBV29-1 with TRBJ1-2; 8 bases map to TRBD1. Per germline, CDR1 SQVTM and CDR2 ANQGSEA. With 6 bases clipped from V and 4 bases from J, the junction kept 13 bases outside the gene matches. The CDR3 spans 15 residues. CDR3: CSVSGTGRGFYGYTF. The CDR3 DNA is TGCAGCGTATCCGGGACAGGCCGGGGGTTCTATGGCTACACCTTC.

The V call is TRBV27, the J call TRBJ2-7; D uncertain. The CDR3 sequence is 13 residues long. Per the germline V gene, CDR1 is MNHEY and CDR2 is SMNVEV (reference sequence). V was pared by 4 bases and J by 7 bases, with 14 bases between. Written as DNA, the CDR3 is TGTGCCAGCAGTTCCCGGCCGGTGGGGGAGCAGTACTTC. Its protein is CASSSRPVGEQYF.

The J gene is TRBJ2-1, the V gene TRBV18; D is possibly TRBD2 (5 bases). The CDR3 extends over 12 amino acids. V lost 9 bases and J lost 6, with 12 bases in between. Germline assignment: CDR1 KGHSH and CDR2 LQKENI. The CDR3 protein is CASVTGSNEQFF. CDR3 nucleotide sequence: TGTGCCAGTGTCACTGGGAGCAATGAGCAGTTCTTC.

This clone occurred a few times. V gene TRBV30 combines with J gene TRBJ2-3; TRBD1 agrees at 8 bases. J was trimmed by 5 bases and V by 4 bases; bases with no gene match: 5. Germline-derived CDR1 and CDR2 are GTSNPN and SVGIG (reference sequence). This CDR3 is 13 amino acids long. The chain's CDR3 is CAWTTGALDTQYF. CDR3 in DNA: TGTGCCTGGACGACAGGGGCCCTAGATACGCAGTATTTT.